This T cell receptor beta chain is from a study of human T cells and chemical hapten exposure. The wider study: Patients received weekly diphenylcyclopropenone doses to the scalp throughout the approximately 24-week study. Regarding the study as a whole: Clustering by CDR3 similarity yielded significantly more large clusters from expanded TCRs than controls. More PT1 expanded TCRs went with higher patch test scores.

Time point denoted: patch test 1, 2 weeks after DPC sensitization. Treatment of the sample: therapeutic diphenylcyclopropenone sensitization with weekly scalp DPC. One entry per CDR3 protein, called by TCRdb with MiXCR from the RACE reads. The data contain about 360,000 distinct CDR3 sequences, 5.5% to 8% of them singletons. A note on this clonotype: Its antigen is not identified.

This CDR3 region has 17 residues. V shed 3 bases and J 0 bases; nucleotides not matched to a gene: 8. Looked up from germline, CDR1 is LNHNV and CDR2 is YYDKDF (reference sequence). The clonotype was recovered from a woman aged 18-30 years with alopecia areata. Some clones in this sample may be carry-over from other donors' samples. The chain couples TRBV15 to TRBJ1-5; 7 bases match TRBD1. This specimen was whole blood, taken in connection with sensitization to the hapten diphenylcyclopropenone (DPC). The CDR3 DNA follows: TGTGCCACCAGCAGGGAGGGACAGCCTTATAGCAATCAGCCCCAGCATTTT. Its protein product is CATSREGQPYSNQPQHF.